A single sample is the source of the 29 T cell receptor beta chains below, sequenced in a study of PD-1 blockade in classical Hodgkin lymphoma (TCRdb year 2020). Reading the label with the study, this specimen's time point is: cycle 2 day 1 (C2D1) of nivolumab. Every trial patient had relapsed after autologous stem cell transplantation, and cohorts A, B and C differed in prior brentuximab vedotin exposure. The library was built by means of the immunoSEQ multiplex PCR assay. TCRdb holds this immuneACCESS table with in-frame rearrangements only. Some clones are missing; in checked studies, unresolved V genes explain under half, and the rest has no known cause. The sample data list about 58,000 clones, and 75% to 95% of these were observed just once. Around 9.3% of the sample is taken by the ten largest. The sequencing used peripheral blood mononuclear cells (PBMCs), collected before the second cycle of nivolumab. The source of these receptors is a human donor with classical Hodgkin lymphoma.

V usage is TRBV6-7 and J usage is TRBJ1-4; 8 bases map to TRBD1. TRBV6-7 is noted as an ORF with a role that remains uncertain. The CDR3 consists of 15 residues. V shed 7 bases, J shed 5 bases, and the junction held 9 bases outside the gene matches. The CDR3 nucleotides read TGTGCCAGCACACCCCGGGGGGACAGGAATGAAAAACTGTTTTTT. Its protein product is CASTPRGDRNEKLFF.

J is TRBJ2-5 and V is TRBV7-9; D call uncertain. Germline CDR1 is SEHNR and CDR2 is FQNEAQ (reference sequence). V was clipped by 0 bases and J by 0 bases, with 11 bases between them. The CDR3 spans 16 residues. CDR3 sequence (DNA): TGTGCCAGCAGCTTAGCAAGCGTGGGGTACCAAGAGACCCAGTACTTC. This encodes CASSLASVGYQETQYF.

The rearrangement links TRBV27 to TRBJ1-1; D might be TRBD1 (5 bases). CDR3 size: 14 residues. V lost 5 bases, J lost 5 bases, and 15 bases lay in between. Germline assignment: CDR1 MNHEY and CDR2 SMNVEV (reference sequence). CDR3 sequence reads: CASSVGPRGTEAFF. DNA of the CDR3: TGTGCCAGCAGTGTGGGGCCAAGAGGGACTGAAGCTTTCTTT.

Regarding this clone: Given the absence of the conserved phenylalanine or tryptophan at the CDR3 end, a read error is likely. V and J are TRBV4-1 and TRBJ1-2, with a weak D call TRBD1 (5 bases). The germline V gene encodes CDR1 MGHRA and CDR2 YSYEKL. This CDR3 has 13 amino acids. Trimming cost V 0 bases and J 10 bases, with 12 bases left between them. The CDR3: CASSQDTGLDYTS. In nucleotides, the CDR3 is TGCGCCAGCAGCCAAGATACAGGATTGGACTACACCTCC.

CDR3 in DNA: TGTGCCAGCTCATCAACAACCCCTTCGACTGGGGTCTATGGCTACACCTTC. Residues: CASSSTTPSTGVYGYTF. The chain recombines TRBV18 with TRBJ1-2; the D is unclear. The germline gives CDR1 KGHSH, CDR2 LQKENI. This CDR3 has 17 residues. V was pared by 5 bases and J by 4 bases, with 23 bases between.

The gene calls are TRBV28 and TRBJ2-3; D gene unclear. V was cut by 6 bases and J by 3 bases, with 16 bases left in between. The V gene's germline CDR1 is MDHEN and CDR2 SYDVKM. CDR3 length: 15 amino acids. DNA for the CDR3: TGTGCCAGCAGCAAGGTTGTACGAAAAACAGATACGCAGTATTTT. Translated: CASSKVVRKTDTQYF.

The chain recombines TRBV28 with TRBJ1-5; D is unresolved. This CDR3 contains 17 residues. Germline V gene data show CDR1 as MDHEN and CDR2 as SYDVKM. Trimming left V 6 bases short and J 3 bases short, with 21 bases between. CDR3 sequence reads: CASSLGGYAGSNQPQHF. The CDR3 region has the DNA TGTGCCAGCAGCTTGGGCGGGTATGCGGGTTCCAATCAGCCCCAGCATTTT.

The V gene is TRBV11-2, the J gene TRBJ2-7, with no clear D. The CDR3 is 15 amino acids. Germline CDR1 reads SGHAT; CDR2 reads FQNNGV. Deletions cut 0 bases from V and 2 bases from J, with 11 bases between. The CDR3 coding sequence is TGTGCCAGCAGCTTAGATCCCGGGCGACCCTACGAGCAGTACTTC. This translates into CASSLDPGRPYEQYF.

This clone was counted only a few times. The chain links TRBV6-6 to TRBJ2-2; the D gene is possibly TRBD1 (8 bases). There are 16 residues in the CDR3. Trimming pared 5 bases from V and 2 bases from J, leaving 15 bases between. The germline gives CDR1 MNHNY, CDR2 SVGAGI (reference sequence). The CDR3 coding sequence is TGTGCCAGCAGTACTACAGGGGGACTAAACACCGGGGAGCTGTTTTTT. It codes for CASSTTGGLNTGELFF.

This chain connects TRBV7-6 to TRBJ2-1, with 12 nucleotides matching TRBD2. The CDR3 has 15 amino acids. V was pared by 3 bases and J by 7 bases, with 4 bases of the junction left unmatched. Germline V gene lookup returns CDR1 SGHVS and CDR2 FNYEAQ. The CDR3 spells CASSFETSGRNEQFF. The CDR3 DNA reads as TGTGCCAGCAGCTTTGAGACTAGCGGGAGAAATGAGCAGTTCTTC.

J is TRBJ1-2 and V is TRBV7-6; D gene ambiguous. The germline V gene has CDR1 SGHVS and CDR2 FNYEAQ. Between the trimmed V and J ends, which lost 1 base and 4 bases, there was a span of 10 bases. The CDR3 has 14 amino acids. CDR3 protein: CASSLDVGSYGYTF. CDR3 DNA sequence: TGTGCCAGCAGCTTAGATGTAGGCTCCTATGGCTACACCTTC.

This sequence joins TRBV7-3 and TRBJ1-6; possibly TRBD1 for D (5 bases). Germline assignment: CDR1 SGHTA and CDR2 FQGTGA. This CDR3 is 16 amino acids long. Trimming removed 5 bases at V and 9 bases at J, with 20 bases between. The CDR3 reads CASSPPARGISSPLHF. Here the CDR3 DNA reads TGTGCCAGCAGCCCTCCGGCCCGGGGGATTAGTTCACCCCTCCACTTT.

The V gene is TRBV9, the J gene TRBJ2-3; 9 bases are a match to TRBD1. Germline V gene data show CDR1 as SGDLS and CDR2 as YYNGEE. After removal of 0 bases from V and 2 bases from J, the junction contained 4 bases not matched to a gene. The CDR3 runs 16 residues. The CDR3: CASSVVGTGTTDTQYF. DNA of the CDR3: TGTGCCAGCAGCGTAGTGGGGACAGGGACCACAGATACGCAGTATTTT.

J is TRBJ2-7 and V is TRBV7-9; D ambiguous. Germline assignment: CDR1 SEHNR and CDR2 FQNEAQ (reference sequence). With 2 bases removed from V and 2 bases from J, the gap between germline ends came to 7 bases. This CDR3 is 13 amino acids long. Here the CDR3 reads CASSLSTPYEQYF. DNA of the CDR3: TGTGCCAGCAGCTTAAGCACCCCCTACGAGCAGTACTTC.

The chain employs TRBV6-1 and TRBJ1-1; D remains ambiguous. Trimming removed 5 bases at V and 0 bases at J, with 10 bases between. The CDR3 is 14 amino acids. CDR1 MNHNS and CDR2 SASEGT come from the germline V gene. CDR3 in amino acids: CASSPDELNTEAFF. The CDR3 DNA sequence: TGTGCCAGCAGTCCGGACGAATTGAACACTGAAGCTTTCTTT.

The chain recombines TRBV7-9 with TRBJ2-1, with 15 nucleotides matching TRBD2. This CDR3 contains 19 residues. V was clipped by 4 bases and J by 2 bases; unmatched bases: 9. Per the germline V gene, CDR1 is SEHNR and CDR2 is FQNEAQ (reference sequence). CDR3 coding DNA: TGTGCCAGCAGCTCGCTGGGACTAGCGGGAGGTAGGACCTACAATGAGCAGTTCTTC. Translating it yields CASSSLGLAGGRTYNEQFF.

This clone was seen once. The CDR3 DNA is TGTGCCAGCAGCCAAGCACCTCGGGACTTCTTTTCTTCTAACTATGGCTACACCTTC. Encoded protein: CASSQAPRDFFSSNYGYTF. V gene TRBV14 combines with J gene TRBJ1-2, with TRBD1 as a possible D gene (5 bases). Germline V gene data show CDR1 as SGHDN and CDR2 as FVKESK. The CDR3 loop spans 19 amino acids. The V and J ends lost 1 base and 0 bases respectively, with 21 bases between them.

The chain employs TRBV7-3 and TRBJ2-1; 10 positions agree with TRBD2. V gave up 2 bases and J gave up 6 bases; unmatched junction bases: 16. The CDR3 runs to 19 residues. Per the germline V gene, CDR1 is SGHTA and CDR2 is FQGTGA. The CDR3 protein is CASSLDPQRGGLRGNEQFF. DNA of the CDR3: TGTGCCAGCAGCTTAGACCCGCAGCGGGGGGGCCTAAGGGGCAATGAGCAGTTCTTC.

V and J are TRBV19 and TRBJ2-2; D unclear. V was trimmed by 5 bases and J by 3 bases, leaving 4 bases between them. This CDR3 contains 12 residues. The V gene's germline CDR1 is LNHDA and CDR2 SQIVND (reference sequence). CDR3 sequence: CASSLDTGELFF. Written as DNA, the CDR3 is TGTGCCAGTAGTCTGGACACCGGGGAGCTGTTTTTT.

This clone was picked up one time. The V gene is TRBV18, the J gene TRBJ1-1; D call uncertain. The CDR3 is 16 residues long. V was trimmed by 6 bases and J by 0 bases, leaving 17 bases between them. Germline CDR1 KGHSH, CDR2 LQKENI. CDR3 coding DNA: TGTGCCAGCTCCCGACCCCCTCCAGGATTGAACACTGAAGCTTTCTTT. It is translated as CASSRPPPGLNTEAFF.

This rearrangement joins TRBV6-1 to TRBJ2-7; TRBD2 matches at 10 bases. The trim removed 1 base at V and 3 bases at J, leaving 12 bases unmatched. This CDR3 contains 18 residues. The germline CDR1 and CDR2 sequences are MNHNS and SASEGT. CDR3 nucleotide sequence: TGTGCCAGCAGTGAAGGGGTCCCCCGGACTAGCGGTAACTACGAGCAGTACTTC. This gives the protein CASSEGVPRTSGNYEQYF.

CDR3 DNA sequence: TGTGCCAGCAGCTTAGTTCCCCCTGGGACTAACTATGGCTACACCTTC. Translating it yields CASSLVPPGTNYGYTF. The J gene is TRBJ1-2, the V gene TRBV7-8; D is uncertain. V was clipped by 1 base and J by 0 bases, with 12 bases between them. The CDR3 consists of 16 residues. CDR1 and CDR2 (germline): SGHVS, FQNEAQ.

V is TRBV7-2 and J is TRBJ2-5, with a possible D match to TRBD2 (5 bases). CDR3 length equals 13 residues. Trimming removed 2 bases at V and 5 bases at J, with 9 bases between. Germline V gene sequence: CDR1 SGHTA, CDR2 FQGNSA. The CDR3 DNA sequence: TGTGCCAGCAGCTTAATAGCGCGGGAGACCCAGTACTTC. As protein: CASSLIARETQYF.

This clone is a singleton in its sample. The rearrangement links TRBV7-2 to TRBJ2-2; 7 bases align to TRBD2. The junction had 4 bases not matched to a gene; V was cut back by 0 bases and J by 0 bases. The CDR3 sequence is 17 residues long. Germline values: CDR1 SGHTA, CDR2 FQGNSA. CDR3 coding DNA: TGTGCCAGCAGCTTAGCGCCGGCGGGAGCGAACACCGGGGAGCTGTTTTTT. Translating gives CASSLAPAGANTGELFF.

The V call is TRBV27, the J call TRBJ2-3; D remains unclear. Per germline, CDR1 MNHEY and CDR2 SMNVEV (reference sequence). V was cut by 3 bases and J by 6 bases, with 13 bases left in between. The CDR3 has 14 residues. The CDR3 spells CASSFFRGGDTQYF. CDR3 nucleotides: TGTGCCAGCAGTTTTTTCCGTGGTGGGGATACGCAGTATTTT.

CDR3 in amino acids: CASSGAEQYF. The CDR3 DNA reads TGTGCCAGCAGTGGAGCCGAGCAGTACTTC. This chain uses TRBV6-4 with TRBJ2-7; no clear D gene. From germline, CDR1 is MRHNA and CDR2 SNTAGT. This CDR3 contains 10 residues. Trimming pared 4 bases from V and 6 bases from J, leaving 4 bases between.

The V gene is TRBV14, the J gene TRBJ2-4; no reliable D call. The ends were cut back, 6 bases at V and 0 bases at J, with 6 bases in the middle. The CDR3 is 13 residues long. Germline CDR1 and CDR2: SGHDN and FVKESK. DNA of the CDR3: TGTGCCAGCAGTGTTCTAGCCAAAAACATTCAGTACTTC. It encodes CASSVLAKNIQYF.

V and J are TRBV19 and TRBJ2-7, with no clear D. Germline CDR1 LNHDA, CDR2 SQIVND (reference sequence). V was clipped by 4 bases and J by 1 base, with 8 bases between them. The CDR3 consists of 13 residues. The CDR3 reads CASSTQKSYEQYF. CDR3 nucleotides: TGTGCCAGTAGTACACAGAAGTCCTACGAGCAGTACTTC. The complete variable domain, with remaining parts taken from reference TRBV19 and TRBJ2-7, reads DGGITQSPKYLFRKEGQNVTLSCEQNLNHDAMYWYRQDPGQGLRLIYYSQIVNDFQKGDIAEGYSVSREKKESFPLTVTSAQKNPTAFYLCASSTQKSYEQYFGPGTRLTVT.

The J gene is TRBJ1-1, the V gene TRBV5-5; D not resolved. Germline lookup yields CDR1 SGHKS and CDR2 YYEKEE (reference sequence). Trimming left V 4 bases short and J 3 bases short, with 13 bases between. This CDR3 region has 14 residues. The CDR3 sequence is CASSPGRGHTEAFF. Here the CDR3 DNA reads TGTGCCAGCAGCCCCGGTCGTGGGCACACTGAAGCTTTCTTT.